Following are 21 T cell receptor beta chains from one sample sequenced in a study of graft-versus-host responses after intestinal transplantation. Their target antigens are unknown. Only in-frame clones appear in the TCRdb table, and some are missing; sequencing was by immunoSEQ multiplex PCR. The table records about 110,000 clones, approximately 93% of them present only once. The starting material was unstimulated CD8+ T cells sorted from spleen or lymph node cells, obtained before transplant. Source of these receptors: a human donor who was the organ donor for an intestinal transplant.

The chain links TRBV19 to TRBJ1-5, with TRBD1 as a possible D gene (5 bases). Looked up from germline, CDR1 is LNHDA and CDR2 is SQIVND (reference sequence). The CDR3 consists of 16 residues. Trimming took 0 bases from V and 2 from J, leaving 11 bases between them. The CDR3 region has the DNA TGTGCCAGTAGTATAGATCTCTCGGGGGGCAATCAGCCCCAGCATTTT. Translation gives CASSIDLSGGNQPQHF.

The chain uses TRBV6-5 and TRBJ1-4; D gene ambiguous. Germline CDR1 is MNHEY and CDR2 is SVGAGI. V was pared by 0 bases and J by 0 bases, with 5 bases between. The CDR3 contains 15 residues. For the CDR3, the DNA is TGTGCCAGCAGTTACTCAAGGGCAACTAATGAAAAACTGTTTTTT. Translating it yields CASSYSRATNEKLFF.

This chain links TRBV6-4 with TRBJ2-1, with 10 bases matching TRBD2. V lost 6 bases to trimming and J lost 2 bases; unmatched junction nucleotides: 4. The length of the CDR3 is 15 residues. Germline assignment: CDR1 MRHNA and CDR2 SNTAGT. CDR3 sequence: CASRPSGSTYNEQFF. In nucleotides, the CDR3 is TGTGCCAGCAGACCTAGCGGGAGCACCTACAATGAGCAGTTCTTC.

V is TRBV19 and J is TRBJ2-3; TRBD2 is a possible D gene (6 bases). V lost 7 bases to trimming and J lost 3 bases, with 11 bases between them. The CDR3 consists of 13 residues. Germline-derived CDR1 and CDR2 are LNHDA and SQIVND (reference sequence). The CDR3 DNA follows: TGTGCCAGTACCGCCCGGGGGACAGATACGCAGTATTTT. Its translation: CASTARGTDTQYF.

As for this clone: Other DNA variants within this sample encode the same CDR3. J is TRBJ2-7 and V is TRBV5-1; 8 bases map to TRBD1. J was trimmed by 1 base and V by 7 bases; bases with no gene match: 7. The CDR3 has 14 residues. Germline values: CDR1 SGHRS, CDR2 YFSETQ. CDR3 DNA sequence: TGCGCCAGCTCCAGGGGGACAGGATCCTACGAGCAGTACTTC. Its translation is CASSRGTGSYEQYF.

The J gene is TRBJ2-3, the V gene TRBV19; D may match TRBD1 or TRBD2 (5 bases each). This CDR3 has 16 residues. V was shortened by 3 bases and J by 0 bases, with 13 bases between the two germline ends. Per the germline V gene, CDR1 is LNHDA and CDR2 is SQIVND (reference sequence). CDR3 DNA: TGTGCCAGTAGTATGGGGGTAGGGGTAAGCACAGATACGCAGTATTTT. This gives the protein CASSMGVGVSTDTQYF.

The chain couples TRBV5-1 to TRBJ2-1; no firm D call. Trimming stripped 1 base from V and 8 bases from J, with 7 bases between. The CDR3 has 12 amino acids. Germline V gene lookup returns CDR1 SGHRS and CDR2 YFSETQ. CDR3 protein: CASSLMGDEQFF. CDR3 in DNA: TGCGCCAGCAGCTTGATGGGCGATGAGCAGTTCTTC.

The chain uses TRBV18 and TRBJ2-2; D not certain. The CDR3 sequence is 16 residues long. Germline V gene data show CDR1 as KGHSH and CDR2 as LQKENI. Trimming left V 1 base short and J 3 bases short, with 12 bases between. CDR3 sequence: CASSPRPQTYTGELFF. As DNA, the CDR3 is TGTGCCAGCTCACCACGTCCCCAGACTTACACCGGGGAGCTGTTTTTT.

The CDR3 bases are TGCGCCAGCAGCCGGAGACCGGGCTGGAGCAATCAGCCCCAGCATTTT. Protein product: CASSRRPGWSNQPQHF. The genes are TRBV4-1 and TRBJ1-5; D call uncertain. Germline assignment: CDR1 MGHRA and CDR2 YSYEKL. Trimming shortened V by 4 bases and J by 1 base, and 14 bases separated the two germline ends. This CDR3 has 16 amino acids.

The chain is built from TRBV19 and TRBJ2-7; D may match TRBD1 or TRBD2 (5 bases each). Trimming pared 1 base from V and 2 bases from J, leaving 12 bases between. Germline V lookup: CDR1 LNHDA, CDR2 SQIVND (reference sequence). The length of the CDR3 is 15 residues. CDR3 region: CASSIGPGPTYEQYF. The CDR3 bases are TGTGCCAGTAGTATAGGACCGGGACCGACCTACGAGCAGTACTTC.

This clone was counted once. The V and J genes are TRBV7-9 and TRBJ1-1; tentatively, D is TRBD1 (5 bases). V was trimmed by 5 bases and J by 0 bases, leaving 16 bases between them. There are 16 residues in the CDR3. Per the germline V gene, CDR1 is SEHNR and CDR2 is FQNEAQ (reference sequence). The CDR3 DNA sequence: TGTGCCAGCAGCCCTTTGACGACAGTCATGAACACTGAAGCTTTCTTT. Its protein is CASSPLTTVMNTEAFF.

The chain employs TRBV28 and TRBJ2-1; the match to TRBD2 covers 9 bases. V dropped 2 bases and J dropped 6; count of bases not matched to a gene: 8. Germline V gives CDR1 MDHEN, CDR2 SYDVKM. This CDR3 is built from 16 residues. The CDR3 spells CASSLVLAGTRNEQFF. Written as DNA, the CDR3 is TGTGCCAGCAGTTTAGTTCTAGCGGGAACACGCAATGAGCAGTTCTTC.

The chain couples TRBV19 to TRBJ1-5; tentative D call: TRBD1 (5 bases). Trimming stripped 3 bases from V and 5 bases from J, with 20 bases between. Germline values: CDR1 LNHDA, CDR2 SQIVND (reference sequence). The CDR3 contains 17 residues. CDR3 DNA sequence: TGTGCCAGTAGTATTGGGGCGGTGTGGGACGGGTATCAGCCCCAGCATTTT. Encoded protein: CASSIGAVWDGYQPQHF.

The genes are TRBV7-2 and TRBJ2-1; TRBD2 aligns across 8 bases. The CDR3 has 16 residues. Unmatched junction bases numbered 14, after V lost 5 bases and J lost 8 bases. Germline values: CDR1 SGHTA, CDR2 FQGNSA. The chain's CDR3 is CASSETLIAGIDEQFF. The CDR3 DNA is TGTGCCAGCAGCGAGACCCTGATAGCGGGAATCGATGAGCAGTTCTTC.

The chain's CDR3 is CASSLSPGGTDTQYF. The CDR3 DNA sequence: TGTGCCAGCAGCCTCTCGCCTGGAGGCACAGATACGCAGTATTTT. The chain employs TRBV28 and TRBJ2-3; no reliable D call. The CDR3 contains 15 residues. Germline-derived CDR1 and CDR2 are MDHEN and SYDVKM. The V end was cut by 6 bases, the J end by 1 base, with 14 bases between.

The J gene is TRBJ1-1, the V gene TRBV28, with D unclear. Germline V gives CDR1 MDHEN, CDR2 SYDVKM. The CDR3 extends over 12 amino acids. V was shortened by 7 bases and J by 6 bases, with 12 bases between the two germline ends. CDR3 nucleotides: TGTGCCAGCACACCCCCGGGAGCTGAAGCTTTCTTT. Translation: CASTPPGAEAFF.

The chain carries TRBV2 and TRBJ2-7; 11 nucleotides line up with TRBD2. The germline CDR1 and CDR2 sequences are SNHLY and FYNNEI. The CDR3 is 17 residues long. Trimming cost V 7 bases and J 6 bases; bases outside gene matches: 17. CDR3 in amino acids: CASTLGGDRTSGSEQYF. The CDR3 coding sequence is TGTGCCAGCACCCTCGGGGGTGATCGGACTAGCGGGTCCGAGCAGTACTTC.

The chain employs TRBV30 and TRBJ2-3; 7 nucleotides line up with TRBD2. The CDR3 spans 14 residues. Germline loops: CDR1 GTSNPN, CDR2 SVGIG (reference sequence). J was trimmed by 0 bases and V by 2 bases; bases with no gene match: 2. This chain's CDR3 is CAWSWTSSTDTQYF. CDR3 coding DNA: TGTGCCTGGAGTTGGACTAGTAGCACAGATACGCAGTATTTT.

The chain combines TRBV9 with TRBJ2-3; the match to TRBD2 covers 7 bases. CDR1 is SGDLS and CDR2 is YYNGEE in the germline V gene. The CDR3 sequence is 15 residues long. The trim removed 0 bases at V and 3 bases at J, leaving 4 bases unmatched. The CDR3 DNA reads as TGTGCCAGCAGCGTAGGCGGGAGTGGGACAGATACGCAGTATTTT. It yields the protein CASSVGGSGTDTQYF.

Here the CDR3 reads CATLHGTEAFF. The CDR3 bases are TGTGCCACCTTACACGGGACTGAAGCTTTCTTT. The chain recombines TRBV19 with TRBJ1-1, with unresolved D. Germline V CDR1 and CDR2: LNHDA, SQIVND (reference sequence). V was cut by 10 bases and J by 5 bases, with 11 bases left in between. This CDR3 has 11 amino acids.

This chain uses TRBV28 with TRBJ2-6, with 8 bases identical to TRBD1. Germline V lookup: CDR1 MDHEN, CDR2 SYDVKM. After removal of 5 bases from V and 1 base from J, the junction contained 7 bases not matched to a gene. The CDR3 covers 17 residues. The CDR3 sequence: CASSPGGGGSGANVLTF. CDR3 nucleotides: TGTGCCAGCAGTCCAGGGGGCGGAGGATCTGGGGCCAACGTCCTGACTTTC.